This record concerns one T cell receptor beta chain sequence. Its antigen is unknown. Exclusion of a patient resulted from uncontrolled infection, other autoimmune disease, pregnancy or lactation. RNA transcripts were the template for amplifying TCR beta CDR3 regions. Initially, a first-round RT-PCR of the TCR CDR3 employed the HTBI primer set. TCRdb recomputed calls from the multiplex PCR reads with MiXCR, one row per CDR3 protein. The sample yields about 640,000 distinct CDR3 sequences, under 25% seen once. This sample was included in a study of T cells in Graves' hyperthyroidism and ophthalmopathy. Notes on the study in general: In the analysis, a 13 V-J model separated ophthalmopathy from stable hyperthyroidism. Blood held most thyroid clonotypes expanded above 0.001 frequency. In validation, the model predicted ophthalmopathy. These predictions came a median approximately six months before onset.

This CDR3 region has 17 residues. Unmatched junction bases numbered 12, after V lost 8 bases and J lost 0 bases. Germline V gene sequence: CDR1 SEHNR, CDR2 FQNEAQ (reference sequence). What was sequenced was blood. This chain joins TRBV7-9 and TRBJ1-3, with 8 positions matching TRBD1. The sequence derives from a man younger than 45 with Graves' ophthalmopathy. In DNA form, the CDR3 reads TGTGCCAGCCTCGGACAGGGCCCCGAAAGCTCTGGAAACACCATATATTTT. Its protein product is CASLGQGPESSGNTIYF.